The source of this T cell receptor (beta chain) is a study of blood T cell repertoires in COVID-19. The J segment lost 7 bases and the V segment lost 5 bases, leaving 8 bases of the junction unmatched. In germline, CDR1 is SGHTA, CDR2 FQGNSA. The CDR3 is 15 amino acids. The data were produced by immunoSEQ multiplex PCR, yet TCRdb's version contains in-frame clones alone and is incomplete. In the table there are a few hundred thousand clones, 87% of which are singletons. Sequencing was done on a sample of peripheral blood. The clonotype comes from a woman between 45 and 60 years old with acute or convalescent COVID-19. The chain uses TRBV7-2 and TRBJ2-7, with 13 positions matching TRBD2. Here the CDR3 DNA reads TGTGCCAGCAGCCGCGGACTAGCGGGAGTCGGTGAGCAGTACTTC. Residues: CASSRGLAGVGEQYF.